These 23 T cell receptor beta chains came from one sample sequenced in a study of T-cell reconstitution after alpha-beta-depleted transplantation in children. TCRbeta library preparation incorporated unique molecular identifiers. In TCRdb, the PCR reads were re-called with MiXCR into one record per CDR3 protein. Of a few hundred thousand distinct CDR3 sequences in the sample, approximately 13% were seen once. The material sequenced was PBMCs from the stem cell graft donor, taken from the stem cell graft. The source of these receptors is a human donor who donated a stem cell graft to a child with combined immunodeficiency.

This clonotype was detected a few times. This chain joins TRBV5-1 and TRBJ2-1; D not certain. Germline CDR1 SGHRS, CDR2 YFSETQ. The CDR3 length is 13 residues. V lost 5 bases and J 3 bases, leaving 9 bases between the germline ends. CDR3 protein: CASRVQSYNEQFF. The DNA of the CDR3 is TGCGCCAGCAGAGTGCAGAGCTACAATGAGCAGTTCTTC.

This chain connects TRBV11-2 to TRBJ2-1; D may be TRBD2 (5 bases). This CDR3 contains 15 residues. Germline V gene sequence: CDR1 SGHAT, CDR2 FQNNGV. Between the trimmed V and J ends, which lost 4 bases and 8 bases, there was a span of 18 bases. The CDR3 region has the DNA TGTGCCAGCAGCTCCGAGCCGGGGATGTCGGATGAGCAGTTCTTC. The encoded protein is CASSSEPGMSDEQFF. The full variable domain, with the rest looked up from reference TRBV11-2 and TRBJ2-1, is EAGVAQSPRYKIIEKRQSVAFWCNPISGHATLYWYQQILGQGPKLLIQFQNNGVVDDSQLPKDRFSAERLKGVDSTLKIQPAKLEDSAVYLCASSSEPGMSDEQFFGPGTRLTVL.

Worth noting for this clonotype: Its ends do not fully match the called genes, so a read error is possible. The rearrangement uses TRBV7-7 and TRBJ2-1, with D tentatively TRBD1 or TRBD2 (5 bases each). Germline values: CDR1 SSHAT, CDR2 FNYEAQ (reference sequence). This CDR3 comprises 15 residues. CDR3 nucleotide sequence: TGTGCTAGCAGCCAAACCAGGGAGCGCTACAATGAGCAGTTCTTC. Translating it yields CASSQTRERYNEQFF. Full variable domain (remainder filled in from reference TRBV7-7 and TRBJ2-1): GAGVSQSPRYKVTKRGQDVTLRCDPISSHATLYWYQQALGQGPEFLTYFNYEAQPDKSGLPSDRFSAERPEGSISTLTIQRTEQRDSAMYRCASSQTRERYNEQFFGPGTRLTVL.

This clonotype came up a few times. The V gene is TRBV7-9, the J gene TRBJ1-1, with TRBD1 matching over 8 bases. The CDR3 extends over 16 amino acids. Germline-derived CDR1 and CDR2 are SEHNR and FQNEAQ (reference sequence). With 4 bases clipped from V and 1 base from J, the junction kept 8 bases outside the gene matches. CDR3 residues: CASSSTPGTGNTEAFF. The DNA of the CDR3 is TGTGCCAGCAGCTCGACGCCCGGGACAGGGAACACTGAAGCTTTCTTT.

The chain couples TRBV5-6 to TRBJ2-7, with D possibly being TRBD1 or TRBD2 (6 bases each). CDR1 and CDR2 (germline): SGHDT, YYEEEE. This CDR3 is built from 15 residues. The ends were cut back, 0 bases at V and 6 bases at J, with 16 bases in the middle. CDR3 coding DNA: TGTGCCAGCAGCTTGGGCGGGACAACTCTACGCGAGCAGTACTTC. It yields the protein CASSLGGTTLREQYF.

V and J are TRBV18 and TRBJ2-5; 9 bases agree with TRBD2. The CDR3 spans 14 residues. J gave up 5 bases and V 5 bases, and 6 bases lay outside the gene matches. Germline V gene sequence: CDR1 KGHSH, CDR2 LQKENI. The CDR3 coding sequence is TGTGCCAGCTCAACGGAGACTAGCGGCGAGACCCAGTACTTC. Translation: CASSTETSGETQYF.

This chain links TRBV4-3 with TRBJ2-6, with D possibly matching TRBD2 (5 bases). Germline V gene lookup returns CDR1 LGHNA and CDR2 YSLEER. The CDR3 has 15 residues. The V end lost 1 base, the J end lost 6 bases, and 10 bases lay between the germline ends. The CDR3 loop is CASSQGTGKANVLTF. The CDR3 nucleotides are TGCGCCAGCAGCCAAGGAACGGGAAAGGCCAACGTCCTGACTTTC.

This clonotype was picked up many times. The chain links TRBV29-1 to TRBJ2-6; 9 bases are a match to TRBD1. The CDR3 runs to 14 residues. V dropped 5 bases and J dropped 5; count of bases not matched to a gene: 4. CDR1 is SQVTM, CDR2 ANQGSEA, per germline. The chain's CDR3 is CSVTGGAWANVLTF. DNA for the CDR3: TGCAGCGTTACAGGGGGCGCATGGGCCAACGTCCTGACTTTC. The whole variable domain, remainder taken from reference TRBV29-1 and TRBJ2-6, is SAVISQKPSRDICQRGTSLTIQCQVDSQVTMMFWYRQQPGQSLTLIATANQGSEATYESGFVIDKFPISRPNLTFSTLTVSNMSPEDSSIYLCSVTGGAWANVLTFGAGSRLTVL.

This clonotype was counted many times. The chain carries TRBV19 and TRBJ2-1; 8 bases agree with TRBD1. The germline CDR1 and CDR2 sequences are LNHDA and SQIVND (reference sequence). Losses at the gene ends were 8 bases for V and 5 bases for J; bases not matched to a gene: 2. CDR3 length equals 12 residues. The DNA of the CDR3 is TGTGCCAGTTTGGGACAGGACAATGAGCAGTTCTTC. It codes for CASLGQDNEQFF.

This chain uses TRBV28 with TRBJ2-3, with 9 bases identical to TRBD2. CDR3 length: 16 amino acids. The germline CDR1 and CDR2 sequences are MDHEN and SYDVKM. V lost 4 bases and J lost 6; bases outside the gene matches: 11. This chain's CDR3 is CASSSVAGEPPDTQYF. The DNA for the CDR3 is TGTGCCAGCAGTTCCGTAGCGGGGGAGCCTCCCGATACGCAGTATTTT. Full variable domain (missing parts from reference TRBV28 and TRBJ2-3): DVKVTQSSRYLVKRTGEKVFLECVQDMDHENMFWYRQDPGLGLRLIYFSYDVKMKEKGDIPEGYSVSREKKERFSLILESASTNQTSMYLCASSSVAGEPPDTQYFGPGTRLTVL.

In DNA form, the CDR3 reads TGTGCCAGCACGGAGCCAGCCTTTTATGGCTACACCTTC. Translating it yields CASTEPAFYGYTF. V gene TRBV12-3 or TRBV12-4 combines with J gene TRBJ1-2; D unresolved. Trimming took off 7 bases at V and 5 bases at J, with 14 bases between the two ends. The CDR3 runs to 13 residues.

This clonotype was counted a few times. The chain has TRBV29-1 and TRBJ2-5, with 7 bases lining up with TRBD2. The CDR3 is 14 residues long. V gave up 1 base and J gave up 5 bases; unmatched junction bases: 7. The germline gives CDR1 SQVTM, CDR2 ANQGSEA. Written as DNA, the CDR3 is TGCAGCGTTGAAGTACTAGGGGAGGGGGAGACCCAGTACTTC. Translating gives CSVEVLGEGETQYF. Filled out from reference TRBV29-1 and TRBJ2-5, the complete variable domain reads SAVISQKPSRDICQRGTSLTIQCQVDSQVTMMFWYRQQPGQSLTLIATANQGSEATYESGFVIDKFPISRPNLTFSTLTVSNMSPEDSSIYLCSVEVLGEGETQYFGPGTRLLVL.

This clonotype was counted only a few times. V and J are TRBV5-1 and TRBJ2-1; 9 nucleotides align to TRBD2. This CDR3 has 17 residues. CDR1 is SGHRS and CDR2 is YFSETQ in the germline V gene. Trimming took 0 bases from V and 7 from J; bases not matched to a gene: 11. CDR3 bases: TGCGCCAGCAGCTTGGATGGAGTAGCGGGAGCGCGGAATGAGCAGTTCTTC. Residues: CASSLDGVAGARNEQFF.

The table lists this clonotype with a few counts. The genes are TRBV6-5 and TRBJ2-1; D is perhaps TRBD2 (7 bases). Trimming left V 6 bases short and J 2 bases short, with 11 bases between. Germline CDR1 is MNHEY and CDR2 is SVGAGI. The CDR3 runs 14 residues. CDR3 amino acids: CASRGGAAYNEQFF. The CDR3 nucleotides are TGTGCCAGCAGGGGGGGGGCCGCCTACAATGAGCAGTTCTTC.

This clonotype was picked up many times. The chain couples TRBV27 to TRBJ2-2; D perhaps matches TRBD1 (6 bases). This CDR3 has 15 amino acids. Trimming removed 5 bases at V and 2 bases at J, with 12 bases between. Germline CDR1 reads MNHEY; CDR2 reads SMNVEV (reference sequence). The CDR3 protein is CASSRTEVNTGELFF. In DNA, the CDR3 is TGTGCCAGCAGTAGGACAGAGGTCAACACCGGGGAGCTGTTTTTT.

This clonotype was counted many times. The genes are TRBV28 and TRBJ2-1; D not resolved. Per germline, CDR1 MDHEN and CDR2 SYDVKM. This CDR3 spans 12 amino acids. Trimming took 3 bases from V and 6 from J, leaving 6 bases between them. This chain's CDR3 is CASSFGPNEQFF. The CDR3 DNA reads as TGTGCCAGCAGTTTTGGTCCCAATGAGCAGTTCTTC.

This clonotype was detected many times. V and J are TRBV12-3 or TRBV12-4 and TRBJ1-1; D is unresolved. Deletions cut 3 bases from V and 4 bases from J, with 9 bases between. This CDR3 region has 13 residues. CDR3 sequence: CASSFTGITEAFF. CDR3 nucleotides: TGTGCCAGCAGTTTTACCGGGATCACTGAAGCTTTCTTT.

This clonotype was counted at least ten times. The chain recombines TRBV7-3 with TRBJ2-3; D is unresolved. Germline V gene sequence: CDR1 SGHTA, CDR2 FQGTGA. Trimming pared 5 bases from V and 0 bases from J, leaving 6 bases between. The CDR3 spans 13 residues. CDR3 DNA: TGTGCCAGCAGCGTGGAAAGCACAGATACGCAGTATTTT. Amino acid sequence: CASSVESTDTQYF.

This clonotype was observed many times. This chain uses TRBV12-3 or TRBV12-4 with TRBJ2-5, with TRBD2 identical over 8 bases. V dropped 3 bases and J dropped 0; count of bases not matched to a gene: 6. CDR3 length: 16 amino acids. The CDR3 region has the DNA TGTGCCAGCAGTTTCGGACTAGCTAGGGACCAAGAGACCCAGTACTTC. It translates to CASSFGLARDQETQYF.

Only one count was recorded for this clonotype. A much larger clone sits a single nucleotide away, making a read error possible. The CDR3 DNA follows: TGTGTCACCAGCAGAGATTCGAGGGAAGAGACCCAGTACTTC. Protein: CVTSRDSREETQYF. The V call is TRBV15, the J call TRBJ2-5, with TRBD2 as a possible D gene (5 bases). This CDR3 has 14 amino acids. Germline CDR1 reads LNHNV; CDR2 reads YYDKDF (reference sequence).

The chain joins TRBV10-3 to TRBJ2-7; 7 bases agree with TRBD1. CDR3 length: 16 residues. Germline V CDR1 and CDR2: ENHRY, SYGVKD. J was trimmed by 2 bases and V by 0 bases; bases with no gene match: 7. CDR3 DNA sequence: TGTGCCATCAGTGAGTCAATCGGGACAGCTACCTACGAGCAGTACTTC. Translated: CAISESIGTATYEQYF.

The chain links TRBV5-4 to TRBJ2-1; D not resolved. The CDR3 contains 14 residues. Germline loops: CDR1 SGHNT, CDR2 YYREEE (reference sequence). The ends were cut back, 0 bases at V and 6 bases at J, with 10 bases in the middle. The CDR3 here is CASSLDGWGNEQFF. The CDR3 DNA sequence: TGTGCCAGCAGCTTGGACGGGTGGGGCAATGAGCAGTTCTTC. Complete variable domain (other parts from reference TRBV5-4 and TRBJ2-1): ETGVTQSPTHLIKTRGQQVTLRCSSQSGHNTVSWYQQALGQGPQFIFQYYREEENGRGNFPPRFSGLQFPNYSSELNVNALELDDSALYLCASSLDGWGNEQFFGPGTRLTVL.

The rearrangement uses TRBV5-1 and TRBJ1-2; 8 bases fit TRBD1. Per the germline V gene, CDR1 is SGHRS and CDR2 is YFSETQ. J gave up 7 bases and V 4 bases, and 6 bases lay outside the gene matches. This CDR3 contains 13 residues. For the CDR3, the DNA is TGCGCCAGCAGCCTCACAGGGGGAGTTGGCTACACCTTC. It encodes CASSLTGGVGYTF.